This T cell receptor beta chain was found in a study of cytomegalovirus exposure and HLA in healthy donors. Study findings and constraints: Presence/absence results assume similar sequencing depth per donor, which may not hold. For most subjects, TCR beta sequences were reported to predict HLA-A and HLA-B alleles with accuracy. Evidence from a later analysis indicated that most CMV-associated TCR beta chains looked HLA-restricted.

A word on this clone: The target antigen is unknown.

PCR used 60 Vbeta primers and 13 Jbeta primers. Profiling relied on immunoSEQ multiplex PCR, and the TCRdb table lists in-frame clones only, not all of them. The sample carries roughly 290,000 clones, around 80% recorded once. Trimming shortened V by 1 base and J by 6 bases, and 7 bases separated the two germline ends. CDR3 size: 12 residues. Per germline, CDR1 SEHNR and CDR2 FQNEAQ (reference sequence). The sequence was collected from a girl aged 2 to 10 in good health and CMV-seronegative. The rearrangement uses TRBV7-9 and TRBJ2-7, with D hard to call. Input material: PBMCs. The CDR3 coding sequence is TGTGCCAGCAGCTTAGTCGGTGTCGAGCAGTACTTC. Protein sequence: CASSLVGVEQYF. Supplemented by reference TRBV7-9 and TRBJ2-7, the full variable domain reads DTGVSQNPRHKITKRGQNVTFRCDPISEHNRLYWYRQTLGQGPEFLTYFQNEAQLEKSRLLSDRFSAERPKGSFSTLEIQRTEQGDSAMYLCASSLVGVEQYFGPGTRLTVT.